Listed below are T cell receptor beta chains from one sample, sequenced in a study of blood T cells in healthy people across ages. TCRdb called the 5' RACE reads again in MiXCR, with one record for every CDR3 protein. The sample contains 800,000 to 1,000,000 distinct CDR3 sequences, around 48% of which appear only once. Sample: blood. The source of these receptors is a man aged 25-45 years in good health. Both conserved end residues are part of each CDR3. D genes are given only for firm matches. Clone size is shown for a subset of rows, as once, few, many or a class of expanded clone.

CASSQDQGKETQYF | TGTGCCAGCAGCCAAGATCAGGGGAAGGAGACCCAGTACTTC | TRBJ2-5 | few | . | TRBV3-1
CASSEGDLNTEAFF | TGTGCCAGCAGTGAAGGAGATCTGAACACTGAAGCTTTCTTT | TRBJ1-1 | once | . | TRBV6-1
CSAPGQGAIGYGYTF | TGCAGTGCTCCCGGACAGGGGGCAATAGGGTATGGCTACACCTTC | TRBJ1-2 | few | TRBD1 | TRBV20-1
CAGSGLGGGNYNEQFF | TGTGCCGGCAGCGGACTGGGTGGGGGGAACTACAATGAGCAGTTCTTC | TRBJ2-1 | . | . | TRBV11-3
CASSPRTAGATEAFF | TGCGCCAGCAGCCCGAGGACGGCAGGGGCCACTGAAGCTTTCTTT | TRBJ1-1 | . | . | TRBV5-1
CASSLNRVERRSPLHF | TGTGCCAGCTCACTAAACAGGGTGGAGAGGCGTTCACCCCTCCACTTT | TRBJ1-6 | . | . | TRBV18
CAASASSADTQYF | TGTGCCGCATCCGCCTCTAGCGCAGATACGCAGTATTTT | TRBJ2-3 | . | . | TRBV6-4
CASSLMEGTYEQYF | TGTGCCAGCAGCTTAATGGAGGGCACCTACGAGCAGTACTTC | TRBJ2-7 | few | . | TRBV7-2
CAIRGQRDTEAFF | TGTGCCATCCGAGGGCAACGGGACACTGAAGCTTTCTTT | TRBJ1-1 | . | . | TRBV10-3
CASSENPGQGVGELFF | TGTGCCAGCAGTGAAAATCCGGGGCAGGGGGTCGGGGAGCTGTTTTTT | TRBJ2-2 | few | TRBD1 | TRBV6-1
CASSSELSYEQYF | TGCGCCAGCAGCTCAGAGCTTTCCTACGAGCAGTACTTC | TRBJ2-7 | . | . | TRBV5-1
CASSPEVAAHNEQFF | TGTGCCAGCAGCCCCGAGGTAGCGGCCCACAATGAGCAGTTCTTC | TRBJ2-1 | . | . | TRBV2
CASSWGTGVAKKLFF | TGTGCCAGCAGCTGGGGGACAGGGGTTGCTAAAAAACTGTTTTTT | TRBJ1-4 | few | TRBD1 | TRBV11-2
CASSVEGSPEQYF | TGTGCCAGCAGCGTAGAAGGTTCCCCCGAGCAGTACTTC | TRBJ2-7 | . | . | TRBV9
CASSLEGQGYNEQFF | TGTGCCAGCAGCTTAGAGGGCCAGGGTTACAATGAGCAGTTCTTC | TRBJ2-1 | many | . | TRBV5-1
CASSLHRLGSTEAFF | TGCGCCAGCAGCCTGCACCGATTGGGGAGTACTGAAGCTTTCTTT | TRBJ1-1 | . | . | TRBV4-1
CAISESTGRNYGYTF | TGTGCCATCAGTGAGTCTACCGGGCGGAACTATGGCTACACCTTC | TRBJ1-2 | few | . | TRBV10-3
CSAQNFDTEAFF | TGCAGTGCTCAGAATTTTGACACTGAAGCTTTCTTT | TRBJ1-1 | . | . | TRBV20-1
CASSSTSTTDTQYF | TGTGCCAGCAGCTCCACCAGCACGACAGATACGCAGTATTTT | TRBJ2-3 | . | . | TRBV7-9
CSARGPEEGYTF | TGCAGTGCCAGGGGCCCAGAGGAGGGCTACACCTTC | TRBJ1-2 | . | . | TRBV20-1
CASSLPQGGTDTQYF | TGTGCCAGCAGCTTACCCCAGGGAGGCACAGATACGCAGTATTTT | TRBJ2-3 | . | . | TRBV7-6
CASSLFTGGTNEKLFF | TGCGCCAGCAGTCTATTCACAGGGGGAACTAATGAAAAACTGTTTTTT | TRBJ1-4 | few | TRBD1 | TRBV5-1
CASSLTYGGWNEQFF | TGTGCCAGCAGCTTAACATACGGGGGGTGGAATGAGCAGTTCTTC | TRBJ2-1 | few | TRBD2 | TRBV7-3
CASSLARDYNEQFF | TGTGCCAGCAGCTTAGCCAGGGATTACAATGAGCAGTTCTTC | TRBJ2-1 | . | . | TRBV7-2
CASSLGSPGELFF | TGTGCCAGCAGCTTAGGTTCGCCCGGGGAGCTGTTTTTT | TRBJ2-2 | few | . | TRBV7-2
CASSLGRGWNTEAFF | TGTGCCAGCAGTCTGGGACGAGGATGGAACACTGAAGCTTTCTTT | TRBJ1-1 | few | . | TRBV27
CASSALGQGYYGYTF | TGTGCCAGCAGTGCCCTCGGACAGGGCTACTATGGCTACACCTTC | TRBJ1-2 | . | TRBD1 | TRBV27
CSARASGGRNEQFF | TGCAGTGCTAGGGCTAGCGGGGGCCGCAATGAGCAGTTCTTC | TRBJ2-1 | . | TRBD2 | TRBV20-1
CASGSGLARETQYF | TGTGCCAGCGGATCTGGACTAGCTAGGGAGACCCAGTACTTC | TRBJ2-5 | . | TRBD2 | TRBV3-1
CASSSGLVAYEQYF | TGTGCCAGCAGCTCGGGACTAGTGGCCTACGAGCAGTACTTC | TRBJ2-7 | few | TRBD2 | TRBV3-1
CASSSPSGAPPEQFF | TGCGCCAGCAGCTCTCCTAGCGGGGCCCCCCCTGAGCAGTTCTTC | TRBJ2-1 | few | TRBD2 | TRBV5-1
CASSEMTGRETQYF | TGTGCCAGCAGTGAAATGACAGGGAGGGAGACCCAGTACTTC | TRBJ2-5 | once | . | TRBV6-1
CASRGTETYEQYF | TGTGCCAGCAGGGGGACTGAAACCTACGAGCAGTACTTC | TRBJ2-7 | once | . | TRBV6-5
CASSHGEIAGGVYNEQFF | TGCGCCAGCAGCCACGGAGAGATAGCGGGGGGCGTATACAATGAGCAGTTCTTC | TRBJ2-1 | . | TRBD2 | TRBV4-1
CASSWGTGYGEQYF | TGTGCCAGCAGTTGGGGGACAGGGTACGGCGAGCAGTACTTC | TRBJ2-7 | . | TRBD1 | TRBV28
CASSYRQGGRNQPQHF | TGTGCCAGCAGTTATCGACAGGGAGGCCGGAATCAGCCCCAGCATTTT | TRBJ1-5 | . | TRBD1 | TRBV28
CASSDSAGGDNEQFF | TGTGCCAGCAGTGATTCAGCGGGGGGCGACAATGAGCAGTTCTTC | TRBJ2-1 | few | TRBD2 | TRBV2
CSARDKRSNEQFF | TGCAGTGCTAGAGATAAAAGGTCGAATGAGCAGTTCTTC | TRBJ2-1 | few | . | TRBV20-1
CASTNRGQAYEQYF | TGTGCCAGCACCAACAGGGGGCAAGCCTACGAGCAGTACTTC | TRBJ2-7 | . | . | TRBV21-1
CASSSPIAGGYNEQFF | TGTGCCAGCAGTTCCCCAATAGCGGGAGGGTACAATGAGCAGTTCTTC | TRBJ2-1 | . | TRBD2 | TRBV27
CASSLGQGRHGYTF | TGTGCCAGCAGCCTCGGACAGGGGAGACATGGCTACACCTTC | TRBJ1-2 | . | TRBD1 | TRBV5-6
CASSEANRASGYTF | TGTGCCAGCAGTGAAGCAAACAGGGCTTCTGGCTACACCTTC | TRBJ1-2 | few | . | TRBV6-1
CASSYRSGDGGYTF | TGTGCCAGCAGTTACCGGTCGGGGGATGGGGGCTACACCTTC | TRBJ1-2 | . | . | TRBV6-5
CASSGDHYEQYF | TGTGCCAGCAGCGGGGACCACTACGAGCAGTACTTC | TRBJ2-7 | . | . | TRBV7-9
CATMGTDSNQPQHF | TGTGCCACCATGGGGACCGATAGCAATCAGCCCCAGCATTTT | TRBJ1-5 | once | . | TRBV24-1
CASSKRRQGAHGYTF | TGTGCCAGCAGCAAACGTCGGCAGGGGGCTCATGGCTACACCTTC | TRBJ1-2 | many | . | TRBV21-1
CASSQGQPNEKLFF | TGCGCCAGCAGTCAGGGACAGCCTAATGAAAAACTGTTTTTT | TRBJ1-4 | few | TRBD1 | TRBV5-1
CASSQDSSGGGNEQFF | TGTGCCAGCAGCCAAGATTCTAGCGGGGGCGGCAATGAGCAGTTCTTC | TRBJ2-1 | many | TRBD2 | TRBV4-2
CASSFSTGLDTQYF | TGTGCCAGCAGTTTTTCGACAGGGTTGGATACGCAGTATTTT | TRBJ2-3 | few | TRBD1 | TRBV12-3/TRBV12-4
CASTGQWNTEAFF | TGTGCCAGCACCGGACAGTGGAACACTGAAGCTTTCTTT | TRBJ1-1 | . | . | TRBV6-6